The rows below give T cell receptor beta chains drawn from one sample of a study of CD8+CD57+ T cells in acquired aplastic anemia. TCRdb redid the calling of the reads with MiXCR, one entry per CDR3 protein. The sample has over 150,000 distinct CDR3 sequences, nearly 50% seen once. Sequencing was done on a sample of sorted CD4+, CD8+, or CD8+CD57+ T cells (not recorded which) from PBMCs. The receptor set was obtained from a human donor with aplastic anemia. Both conserved end residues are part of each CDR3. A D gene is named only where the DNA matches it firmly. For some rows the clone size is stated as once, few or many, or as a class when expanded; others skip it.

TGCGCCAGCAGTGAGGACAGGGGTGGCACTGAAGCTTTCTTT | CASSEDRGGTEAFF | TRBJ1-1 | TRBD1 | many | TRBV10-2
TGTGCCACCAGTGCGGCGGGGGGGCCTGATACGCAGTATTTT | CATSAAGGPDTQYF | TRBJ2-3 | TRBD2 | many | TRBV24-1
TGTGCCAGCAGCCAAGAAGGGGATACGCAGTATTTT | CASSQEGDTQYF | TRBJ2-3 | NA | few | TRBV3-1
TGCGCCAGCAGCTTGGATCCGAACAGGGAGGGCTATGGCTACACCTTC | CASSLDPNREGYGYTF | TRBJ1-2 | NA | NA | TRBV5-1
TGTGCCAGCAGCCTCCAACAGGGGGCGGGAAACACCATATATTTT | CASSLQQGAGNTIYF | TRBJ1-3 | TRBD1 | many | TRBV11-2
TGTGCCAGCAGACTAGCGGGGGGGGGGTACGAGCAGTACTTC | CASRLAGGGYEQYF | TRBJ2-7 | TRBD2 | NA | TRBV2
TGTGCCAGTAGTTCGGGGGTGAGTTATGGCTACACCTTC | CASSSGVSYGYTF | TRBJ1-2 | NA | NA | TRBV19
TGCGCCAGCAGCTTGGCAGCGCAGGGAAACACTGAAGCTTTCTTT | CASSLAAQGNTEAFF | TRBJ1-1 | NA | NA | TRBV5-1
TGCAGCGTGGGGGGGGCTGCGAGCTACGAGCAGTACTTC | CSVGGAASYEQYF | TRBJ2-7 | NA | NA | TRBV29-1
TGTGCCACCAGCAGAGATTCCGGGACAGTCGGTCAGCCCCAGCATTTT | CATSRDSGTVGQPQHF | TRBJ1-5 | TRBD1 | once | TRBV15
TGTGCCAGCAGACCTAGCGGGGGGGCAAATGAGCAGTTCTTC | CASRPSGGANEQFF | TRBJ2-1 | TRBD2 | few | TRBV3-1
TGTGCCAGCAGCCGCTCACACACCGGGGAGCTGTTTTTT | CASSRSHTGELFF | TRBJ2-2 | NA | NA | TRBV25-1
TGCAGTGCTACCCCTGGAAGGAACAATGAGCAGTTCTTC | CSATPGRNNEQFF | TRBJ2-1 | NA | NA | TRBV20-1
TGTGCCAGCAGTTCCTACACTGAAGCTTTCTTT | CASSSYTEAFF | TRBJ1-1 | NA | many | TRBV11-1
TGTGCCAGCTCACCAAGACAGGGGACCGACGAGCAGTACTTC | CASSPRQGTDEQYF | TRBJ2-7 | TRBD1 | NA | TRBV18
TGTGCCAGCAGTCGATCGGGAGCGGGGGGATACAATGAGCAGTTCTTC | CASSRSGAGGYNEQFF | TRBJ2-1 | TRBD2 | once | TRBV7-3